This T cell receptor (beta chain) was sequenced for a study of CD8+ T cells in alopecia areata. Treatment defined: oral pan-JAK inhibitor, 5-10 mg twice daily. As the sequencing template, cDNA was produced by extracting RNA and reverse transcribing it. The assay was immunoSEQ multiplex PCR, and TCRdb's table has in-frame clones only and misses some. The data show 180,000 or so clones, 53% seen once. The source was CD8+ T cells sorted from blood, collected at week 24, from a patient treated with tofacitinib. The TCR was taken from a human donor with alopecia areata.

CDR3 nucleotides: TGTGCCAGCAGTTACTCGACTAGCGGGGGCGAGCAGTACTTC. It yields the protein CASSYSTSGGEQYF. The chain carries TRBV6-6 and TRBJ2-7, with 12 positions matching TRBD2. Unmatched junction bases numbered 0, after V lost 0 bases and J lost 6 bases. In germline, CDR1 is MNHNY, CDR2 SVGAGI (reference sequence). The CDR3 runs to 14 residues.